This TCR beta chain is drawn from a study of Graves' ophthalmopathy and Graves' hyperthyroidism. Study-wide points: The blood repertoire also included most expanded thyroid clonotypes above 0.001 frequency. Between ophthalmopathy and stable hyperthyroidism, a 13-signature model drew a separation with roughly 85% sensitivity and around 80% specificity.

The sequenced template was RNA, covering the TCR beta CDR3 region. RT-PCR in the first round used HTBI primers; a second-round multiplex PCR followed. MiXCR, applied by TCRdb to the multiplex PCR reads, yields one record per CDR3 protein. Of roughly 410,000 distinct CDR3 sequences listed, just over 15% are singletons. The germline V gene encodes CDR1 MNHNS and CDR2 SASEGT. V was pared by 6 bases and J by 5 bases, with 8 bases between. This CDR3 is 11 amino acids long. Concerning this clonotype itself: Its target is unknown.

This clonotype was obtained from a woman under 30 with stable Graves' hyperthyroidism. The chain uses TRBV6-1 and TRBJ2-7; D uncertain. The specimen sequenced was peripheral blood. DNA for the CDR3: TGTGCCAGCAGGTCCCCCCACGAGCAGTACTTC. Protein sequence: CASRSPHEQYF.